Listed here are 17 T cell receptor beta chains from one sample, sequenced in a study of beta chain features in type 1 diabetes. Antigens for these TCRs are unknown. The study's findings and limits: Within each of all four CD4+ subsets, Type 1 diabetes patients had TCRB CDR3s that were moderately but significantly shorter.

The entirety of the isolated RNA underwent reverse transcription, so expressed TCRB transcripts were sequenced. Sequencing used immunoSEQ multiplex PCR; TCRdb keeps in-frame clones, though not all of them. The sample shows approximately 170,000 clones, approximately 8% of them seen only once. Sample: central memory CD4+ T cells from blood. The receptors stem from a woman aged 40 to 50 with type 1 diabetes.

The rearrangement joins TRBV5-1 to TRBJ2-6, with 7 bases identical to TRBD1. The CDR3 consists of 15 residues. Losses at the gene ends were 9 bases for V and 0 bases for J; bases not matched to a gene: 6. From germline, CDR1 is SGHRS and CDR2 YFSETQ. CDR3 bases: TGCGCCACCTCGGGACAGACCTCTGGGGCCAACGTCCTGACTTTC. Translating gives CATSGQTSGANVLTF.

There are a few counts of this clone. V and J are TRBV4-2 and TRBJ2-1; no clear D gene. V was cut by 5 bases and J by 5 bases, with 10 bases left in between. The CDR3 spans 13 residues. Germline lookup yields CDR1 LGHNA and CDR2 YNFKEQ. In nucleotides, the CDR3 is TGTGCCAGCAGCGCTAGAGAACACAATGAGCAGTTCTTC. It encodes CASSAREHNEQFF.

This clone showed up just a few times. The rearrangement joins TRBV2 to TRBJ2-1, with 7 positions matching TRBD1. V was pared by 5 bases and J by 5 bases, with 3 bases of the junction left unmatched. This CDR3 region has 13 residues. Looked up from germline, CDR1 is SNHLY and CDR2 is FYNNEI. The CDR3 spells CASSSGQDNEQFF. The CDR3 nucleotides read TGTGCCAGCAGTTCCGGACAGGACAATGAGCAGTTCTTC.

This clone was picked up a small number of times. The rearrangement links TRBV9 to TRBJ2-7; D might be TRBD1 (6 bases). Trimming pared 4 bases from V and 1 base from J, leaving 15 bases between. Germline CDR1 SGDLS, CDR2 YYNGEE. The CDR3 loop spans 15 amino acids. CDR3 sequence: CASSRASRGSYEQYF. The CDR3 coding sequence is TGTGCCAGCAGCCGCGCTAGTAGGGGGTCCTACGAGCAGTACTTC.

With respect to this clone: Other DNA sequences in this sample translate to the same CDR3. The genes are TRBV9 and TRBJ2-2; TRBD2 might be the D (6 bases). The V and J ends lost 0 bases and 2 bases respectively, with 8 bases between them. The CDR3 has 15 residues. Germline V lookup: CDR1 SGDLS, CDR2 YYNGEE. This chain's CDR3 is CASSVAGRNTGELFF. CDR3 nucleotide sequence: TGTGCCAGCAGCGTAGCCGGGAGAAACACCGGGGAGCTGTTTTTT.

V is TRBV7-2 and J is TRBJ1-6; D ambiguous. The CDR3 consists of 14 residues. Germline V CDR1 and CDR2: SGHTA, FQGNSA. Trimming removed 0 bases at V and 10 bases at J, with 10 bases between. The CDR3 bases are TGTGCCAGCAGCTTAGCGTTGGAGGTCTCACCCCTCCACTTT. Translation: CASSLALEVSPLHF.

This clone was found a few times. This sequence joins TRBV9 and TRBJ1-6; D is perhaps TRBD1 (6 bases). CDR1 and CDR2 (germline): SGDLS, YYNGEE. The V and J ends lost 3 bases and 6 bases respectively, with 13 bases between them. CDR3 size: 15 residues. The CDR3 spells CASSAGGRGNSPLHF. The CDR3 nucleotides are TGTGCCAGCAGCGCGGGAGGCAGGGGTAATTCACCCCTCCACTTT.

This clone was seen many times. This rearrangement joins TRBV9 to TRBJ2-3; 11 nucleotides line up with TRBD2. The CDR3 runs to 18 residues. Germline CDR1 SGDLS, CDR2 YYNGEE. The J segment lost 2 bases and the V segment lost 4 bases, leaving 12 bases of the junction unmatched. The CDR3 DNA follows: TGTGCCAGCAGCCCGCAGATCGGGACTAGCGGTACCACAGATACGCAGTATTTT. It codes for CASSPQIGTSGTTDTQYF.

The genes are TRBV13 and TRBJ1-1; TRBD1 might be the D (5 bases). The CDR3 consists of 13 residues. Trimming removed 5 bases from V and 0 bases from J, with 7 bases in between. Germline loops: CDR1 PRHDT, CDR2 FYEKMQ (reference sequence). The CDR3 DNA reads as TGTGCCAGCAGCCGACAGATGAACACTGAAGCTTTCTTT. Translation: CASSRQMNTEAFF.

The chain links TRBV18 to TRBJ2-7, with D perhaps TRBD1 (5 bases). The V and J ends lost 0 bases and 0 bases respectively, with 9 bases between them. The CDR3 has 15 residues. Germline CDR1 KGHSH, CDR2 LQKENI. CDR3 amino acids: CASSPPGQSSYEQYF. The CDR3 DNA reads TGTGCCAGCTCACCACCGGGGCAGTCCTCCTACGAGCAGTACTTC.

This clone was picked up many times. This chain links TRBV15 with TRBJ2-5, with D possibly being TRBD2 (5 bases). Looked up from germline, CDR1 is LNHNV and CDR2 is YYDKDF (reference sequence). This CDR3 is 14 amino acids long. Trimming removed 1 base from V and 5 bases from J, with 11 bases in between. The CDR3 bases are TGTGCCACCAGCAGAGGAGGGCTACTGGAGACCCAGTACTTC. Protein sequence: CATSRGGLLETQYF.

The chain is built from TRBV5-6 and TRBJ1-1; D unresolved. Germline V lookup: CDR1 SGHDT, CDR2 YYEEEE. CDR3 size: 11 residues. Trimming cost V 3 bases and J 8 bases, with 8 bases left between them. The CDR3 is CASSYLEEAFF. For the CDR3, the DNA is TGTGCCAGCAGCTACCTGGAGGAAGCTTTCTTT.

This clone has just a few counts. V usage is TRBV5-1 and J usage is TRBJ1-1, with 7 bases lining up with TRBD1. CDR1 and CDR2 from the germline V gene are SGHRS and YFSETQ. The CDR3 is 13 amino acids. V gave up 10 bases and J gave up 1 base; unmatched junction bases: 7. CDR3 DNA sequence: TGCGCCTCTTCCACAGGGGCGAACACTGAAGCTTTCTTT. This codes for CASSTGANTEAFF.

The chain joins TRBV18 to TRBJ1-2; 7 positions agree with TRBD1. The CDR3 spans 15 residues. Looked up from germline, CDR1 is KGHSH and CDR2 is LQKENI. After removal of 3 bases from V and 0 bases from J, the junction contained 4 bases not matched to a gene. CDR3 sequence reads: CASSPWTGANYGYTF. DNA of the CDR3: TGTGCCAGCTCACCCTGGACAGGAGCTAACTATGGCTACACCTTC.

The V gene is TRBV9, the J gene TRBJ2-1, with 9 nucleotides matching TRBD2. With 0 bases clipped from V and 0 bases from J, the junction kept 4 bases outside the gene matches. Germline values: CDR1 SGDLS, CDR2 YYNGEE. This CDR3 comprises 17 residues. In nucleotides, the CDR3 is TGTGCCAGCAGCGTAGATAGCGGGAGCAGCTCCTACAATGAGCAGTTCTTC. This gives the protein CASSVDSGSSSYNEQFF. Variable domain in full (rest from reference TRBV9 and TRBJ2-1): DSGVTQTPKHLITATGQRVTLRCSPRSGDLSVYWYQQSLDQGLQFLIQYYNGEERAKGNILERFSAQQFPDLHSELNLSSLELGDSALYFCASSVDSGSSSYNEQFFGPGTRLTVL.

The CDR3 sequence: CASSLPPGQNYGYTF. Written as DNA, the CDR3 is TGTGCCAGCAGTTTACCGCCGGGACAGAACTATGGCTACACCTTC. The chain combines TRBV28 with TRBJ1-2, with 7 positions matching TRBD1. V shed 2 bases, J shed 2 bases, and the junction held 5 bases outside the gene matches. Germline V gene data show CDR1 as MDHEN and CDR2 as SYDVKM. There are 15 residues in the CDR3.

The CDR3 sequence: CASSPTQQNTEAFF. CDR3 sequence (DNA): TGTGCCAGCTCACCGACACAGCAGAACACTGAAGCTTTCTTT. The V call is TRBV18, the J call TRBJ1-1; the D is unclear. The CDR3 consists of 14 residues. The germline CDR1 and CDR2 sequences are KGHSH and LQKENI. V shed 3 bases and J shed 1 base, with 9 bases lying between them.